This T cell receptor beta chain originates from a study of cytomegalovirus exposure and HLA in healthy donors. Study-wide findings and caveats: The tendency of first-cohort TCR clusters to co-occur in the roughly 130 validation repertoires was the finding of a later analysis.

The assay was immunoSEQ multiplex PCR, and TCRdb's table has in-frame clones only and misses some. The sample holds some 210,000 clones, around nine tenths seen once. An approximately 120-subject validation cohort, separate from the roughly 680-subject first cohort, supplied the donors. As to this clone: Its specificity is unknown.

The CDR3 sequence is 18 residues long. Germline V lookup: CDR1 SGDLS, CDR2 YYNGEE. Trimming cost V 0 bases and J 0 bases; bases outside gene matches: 10. The chain employs TRBV9 and TRBJ2-7; 9 positions agree with TRBD2. This sequence was found in a young woman in good health and CMV-seropositive. The sample was PBMCs. CDR3 sequence (DNA): TGTGCCAGCAGCGTAGAGGGGATAGGTAGCGGGAGCTCCTACGAGCAGTACTTC. Translation gives CASSVEGIGSGSSYEQYF.